This is a list of T cell receptor beta chains from one sample in a study of T cells in Graves' hyperthyroidism and ophthalmopathy. Each CDR3 protein is one row after TCRdb ran MiXCR on the multiplex PCR reads. The table lists 450,000 to 700,000 distinct CDR3 sequences, 40% to 55% of them singletons. The sequencing sample was made of peripheral blood or thyroid tissue (not recorded which). The source of these receptors is a woman between 18 and 30 years old with Graves' hyperthyroidism. Each CDR3 is given with its conserved first and last residue. A D gene is named only where the DNA matches it firmly. Clone size is stated in some rows and not others, as once, few, many or a class when expanded.

D gene | clone size | J gene | V gene | CDR3 DNA | CDR3 protein
NA | NA | TRBJ1-4 | TRBV10-3 | TGTGCCATCACCACGGGACACTTTAATGAAAAACTGTTTTTT | CAITTGHFNEKLFF
NA | many | TRBJ1-1 | TRBV6-2/TRBV6-3 | TGTGCCAGCAGTTACCGAGGACGGATGAACACTGAAGCTTTCTTT | CASSYRGRMNTEAFF
NA | NA | TRBJ2-7 | TRBV2 | TGTGCCAGCGTTGTCGAAACGGGCGCCTACGAGCAGTACTTC | CASVVETGAYEQYF
NA | NA | TRBJ1-3 | TRBV7-3 | TGTGCCAGCAGCTTAACGTCGGGGCCCGGAAACACCATATATTTT | CASSLTSGPGNTIYF
NA | many | TRBJ2-2 | TRBV10-3 | TGTGCCATCTTCAGGGGACGGGCTAGCGGTAGATCCATGAACACCGGGGAGCTGTTTTTT | CAIFRGRASGRSMNTGELFF
NA | NA | TRBJ1-3 | TRBV20-1 | TGCAGTTCTCTCGGGAGAGGAAACACCATATATTTT | CSSLGRGNTIYF
NA | NA | TRBJ2-1 | TRBV2 | TGTGCCAGCAGTGAACTCGTTAGCGCATACAATGAGCAGTTCTTC | CASSELVSAYNEQFF
TRBD1 | once | TRBJ1-5 | TRBV12-3/TRBV12-4 | TGTGCCAGCAGTATGGGACAGGGATATAGCAATCAGCCCCAGCATTTT | CASSMGQGYSNQPQHF
TRBD2 | NA | TRBJ2-3 | TRBV29-1 | TGCAGCGTTGAAGAACTAGCGGGGATCACAGATACGCAGTATTTT | CSVEELAGITDTQYF
TRBD2 | NA | TRBJ2-7 | TRBV5-5 | TGTGCCTGCAATCCGGGACTAGCGGGAGTGTTCTCCTACGAGCAGTACTTC | CACNPGLAGVFSYEQYF
NA | NA | TRBJ1-2 | TRBV24-1 | TGTGCCACCAGTGATTTGGGACTCCATAACTATGGCTACACCTTC | CATSDLGLHNYGYTF
NA | NA | TRBJ2-5 | TRBV5-4 | TGTGCCAGCAGCATACCCGGGGGCGGAGAGACCCAGTACTTC | CASSIPGGGETQYF
TRBD2 | NA | TRBJ2-7 | TRBV7-2 | TGTGCCAGCAGCTTATCCCGGGCTAGCGGGAGGGAGCAGTACTTC | CASSLSRASGREQYF
TRBD2 | NA | TRBJ2-7 | TRBV24-1 | TGTGCCACCAGTGATGAAAGCGGGAGGGTCTCCGAGCAGTACTTC | CATSDESGRVSEQYF
TRBD2 | few | TRBJ2-1 | TRBV7-9 | TGTGCCAGCAGCTCGCGGGGGGACTCCTACAATGAGCAGTTCTTC | CASSSRGDSYNEQFF
TRBD1 | NA | TRBJ2-7 | TRBV10-3 | TGTACCATCAGACAGGGGGAATACGAGCAGTACTTC | CTIRQGEYEQYF
TRBD2 | NA | TRBJ2-3 | TRBV24-1 | TGTGCCAGCAGGAGGACTAGCGTGGCAGATACGCAGTATTTT | CASRRTSVADTQYF
TRBD1 | NA | TRBJ2-1 | TRBV19 | TGTGCCATTGGGACAGCTACGAACACTGAGCAGTTCTTC | CAIGTATNTEQFF
NA | NA | TRBJ1-5 | TRBV20-1 | TGCAGTGCTAGATTGGGGTCGGGGGCCAGGGGAGAGGTTCTTAGCAATCAGCCCCAGCATTTT | CSARLGSGARGEVLSNQPQHF
NA | NA | TRBJ2-7 | TRBV15 | TGTGCCACCAGCAGCTTAGCAGAGGGGTACGAGCAGTACTTC | CATSSLAEGYEQYF
NA | NA | TRBJ2-7 | TRBV27 | TGTGCCAGCTGGGTGGCGAGCTACGAGCAGTACTTC | CASWVASYEQYF
NA | many | TRBJ1-5 | TRBV12-3/TRBV12-4 | TGTGCCAGCAGTTTACTACTTGGGTACAATCAGCCCCAGCATTTT | CASSLLLGYNQPQHF
NA | NA | TRBJ1-2 | TRBV2 | TGTGCCAGCAGCCGCGGGGACGTTGAAAACTATGGCTACACCTTC | CASSRGDVENYGYTF
NA | NA | TRBJ2-1 | TRBV7-2 | TGTGCCAGCCCCGGGGAGACGGATGAGCAGTTCTTC | CASPGETDEQFF
NA | NA | TRBJ2-1 | TRBV19 | TGTGCCAGTAAAATAGCGGCTCTAAACAATGAGCAGTTCTTC | CASKIAALNNEQFF
NA | NA | TRBJ2-7 | TRBV13 | TGTGCCAGCAGCTTAGTCGGGAGAGGCTACGAGCAGTACTTC | CASSLVGRGYEQYF
NA | many | TRBJ1-2 | TRBV19 | TGTGCCAGCACCTTTCACCGGGCAACCAACTATGGCTACACCTTC | CASTFHRATNYGYTF
TRBD2 | NA | TRBJ2-7 | TRBV7-8 | TGTGCCAGCAGCGTGACTAGCGGGAGTAGCGGCGAGCAGTACTTC | CASSVTSGSSGEQYF
NA | NA | TRBJ1-5 | TRBV7-9 | TGTGCCAGCAGCTTAGTAGGGGCAGGCAATCAGCCCCAGCATTTT | CASSLVGAGNQPQHF
NA | many | TRBJ1-1 | TRBV2 | TGTGCCAGGTGGGACGCAAGCAGCACTGAAGCTTTCTTT | CARWDASSTEAFF
NA | NA | TRBJ1-1 | TRBV20-1 | TGCAGTGCCCCGGGACTTACGAACACTGAAGCTTTCTTT | CSAPGLTNTEAFF
NA | many | TRBJ1-4 | TRBV5-1 | TGCGCCAGCAGCCTGGTTGGTGCTAATGAAAAACTGTTTTTT | CASSLVGANEKLFF
TRBD1 | many | TRBJ2-7 | TRBV7-2 | TGTGCCAGCAGCATAAGGACAGGGCCCTACGAGCAGTACTTC | CASSIRTGPYEQYF
TRBD1 | NA | TRBJ1-2 | TRBV20-1 | TGCAGTGCTAGATCCGGGACAGATGGCTACACCTTC | CSARSGTDGYTF
NA | NA | TRBJ1-3 | TRBV5-6 | TGTGCCAGCTCACCTCAGAGGGGATCATCTGGAAACACCATATATTTT | CASSPQRGSSGNTIYF
TRBD1 | NA | TRBJ2-5 | TRBV24-1 | TGTGCCACCAGTAATTTAGGGACAGGGGTAAACTTC | CATSNLGTGVNF
NA | NA | TRBJ2-6 | TRBV20-1 | TGCAGTGCTAGTTCCCGACGGAATGGGGCCAACGTCCTGACTTTC | CSASSRRNGANVLTF
NA | few | TRBJ2-7 | TRBV28 | TGTGCCAGCAAATGGCCCCTCTCCTACGAGCAGTACTTC | CASKWPLSYEQYF
NA | many | TRBJ1-2 | TRBV7-9 | TGTGCCAGCAGCTTAACGAACAGGGATGATGGCTACACCTTC | CASSLTNRDDGYTF
NA | many | TRBJ1-1 | TRBV27 | TGTGCCAGCAGTTTGGAGGCAGGCTTCATGAACACTGAAGCTTTCTTT | CASSLEAGFMNTEAFF
TRBD1 | NA | TRBJ1-2 | TRBV2 | TGTGCCAGCAGCCGTAGGACAGGGGAGAACTATGGCTACACCTTC | CASSRRTGENYGYTF
TRBD1 | many | TRBJ1-2 | TRBV7-3 | TGTGCCAGCAGCCCGGGGACAGGGGTCACCTATGGCTACACCTTC | CASSPGTGVTYGYTF
NA | NA | TRBJ1-2 | TRBV7-9 | TGTGCCAGCAGCTTAGATCCAGGTCGCGGCTACACCTTC | CASSLDPGRGYTF
NA | NA | TRBJ2-5 | TRBV10-3 | TGTGCCATCAGTGACTTTCAAGGGGCAGGCCGTAGGGCGGAGACCCAGTACTTC | CAISDFQGAGRRAETQYF
NA | few | TRBJ2-7 | TRBV6-6 | TGTGCCAGCAGCCCGCTGCCTTCGGTCGAGCAGTACTTC | CASSPLPSVEQYF
TRBD2 | few | TRBJ2-7 | TRBV29-1 | TGCAGCGTTGAAGGACTAGCGGGGGCCTACGAGCAGTACTTC | CSVEGLAGAYEQYF
TRBD2 | NA | TRBJ2-7 | TRBV18 | TGTGCCAGCTCACTCTCCTTGACTAGCGCACCCTCCTACGAGCAGTGCTTC | CASSLSLTSAPSYEQCF
TRBD2 | many | TRBJ2-2 | TRBV5-1 | TGCGCCAGCAGCTTGTCAGCTTTTGGCGGGAGGAACACCGGGGAGCTGTTTTTT | CASSLSAFGGRNTGELFF